This entry lists 16 T cell receptor beta chains sequenced from one sample in a study of human CD8 memory T cell subsets. Preparation of the TCR beta libraries relied on UMI-labeled 5' RACE. TCRdb re-analyzed the 5' RACE reads; it lists each CDR3 protein once, without DNA. This table lists about 10,000 distinct CDR3 sequences. The sample taken for sequencing was CD8+ stem-like memory T cells (TSCM and TCM) sorted from PBMCs. Subset specified: stem-like memory CD8 T cells (TSTEM), CCR7+ PD-1- TIGIT-. These receptors all come from a human donor in good health.

The chain carries TRBV4-1 and TRBJ2-7; the TCRdb call, TRBD1, lacks DNA for checking. The CDR3 is 17 residues long. Germline V gene lookup returns CDR1 MGHRA and CDR2 YSYEKL. The CDR3 here is CASSPMGGQVSSYEQYF.

The J gene is TRBJ1-6, the V gene TRBV28; TCRdb names TRBD1, which stays unverified in the absence of DNA. CDR1 and CDR2 from the germline V gene are MDHEN and SYDVKM. The length of the CDR3 is 15 residues. This CDR3 is CASRYQGRLRSPLHF.

Judged by frequency, this clonotype is medium-sized (0.01 to 0.1%). CDR3 sequence reads: CASRGRGANQAQYF. The chain combines TRBV12-3 or TRBV12-4 with TRBJ2-3; TCRdb lists TRBD2, though no DNA is available to test this call. This CDR3 comprises 14 residues.

This clonotype shows up as medium-sized by frequency. The rearrangement uses TRBV28 and TRBJ2-7; the D call from TCRdb, TRBD2, cannot be confirmed without DNA. The CDR3 has 16 amino acids. Germline V gives CDR1 MDHEN, CDR2 SYDVKM. The CDR3 here is CASSLETSGVSYEQYF.

The J gene is TRBJ2-7, the V gene TRBV27; checking the TCRdb D call of TRBD1 is not possible without DNA. This CDR3 is built from 15 residues. Germline assignment: CDR1 MNHEY and CDR2 SMNVEV (reference sequence). The CDR3 spells CASSFISQGKYEQYF.

CDR3 residues: CASRPLESYEQYF. The rearrangement joins TRBV12-3 or TRBV12-4 to TRBJ2-7. This CDR3 is 13 amino acids long.

By frequency, this clonotype registers medium-sized. This chain connects TRBV7-2 to TRBJ2-1; as DNA is missing, the TRBD1 call by TCRdb cannot be tested. CDR3 size: 15 residues. Germline V gene lookup returns CDR1 SGHTA and CDR2 FQGNSA. CDR3: CASSEIRTYYNEQFF. Full variable domain (outside the CDR3, taken from reference TRBV7-2 and TRBJ2-1): GAGVSQSPSNKVTEKGKDVELRCDPISGHTALYWYRQSLGQGLEFLIYFQGNSAPDKSGLPSDRFSAERTGGSVSTLTIQRTQQEDSAVYLCASSEIRTYYNEQFFGPGTRLTVL.

The chain uses TRBV19 and TRBJ2-1; absent DNA, TCRdb's TRBD1 call cannot be checked. CDR3 length: 16 residues. Germline assignment: CDR1 LNHDA and CDR2 SQIVND (reference sequence). This CDR3 reads CASSTPGTGILDEQFF.

This CDR3 is CASRPPGLAVRNEQFF. This rearrangement joins TRBV6-4 to TRBJ2-1; TCRdb picks TRBD2, but there is no DNA to check that call. CDR1 is MRHNA and CDR2 is SNTAGT in the germline V gene. CDR3 length: 16 amino acids.

The CDR3 reads CASSLRQERTGELFF. The chain links TRBV28 to TRBJ2-2; checking the TCRdb D call of TRBD1 is not possible without DNA. Germline CDR1 is MDHEN and CDR2 is SYDVKM. The CDR3 is made up of 15 amino acids.

This clonotype shows up as medium-sized by frequency. The V gene is TRBV9, the J gene TRBJ2-1. In germline, CDR1 is SGDLS, CDR2 YYNGEE. The CDR3 runs to 15 residues. CDR3 sequence reads: CASSSSGSSYNEQFF.

The gene calls are TRBV12-3 or TRBV12-4 and TRBJ2-4; TCRdb's D call of TRBD1 is untestable without DNA. The CDR3 totals 13 residues. The CDR3 spells CASSYLGRDIQYF.

This chain joins TRBV23-1 and TRBJ1-5. TRBV23-1 is annotated as an ORF whose role is uncertain. CDR3 length equals 15 residues. The CDR3 reads CASSQGVGCNQPQHF.

The V call is TRBV20-1, the J call TRBJ2-7. Germline CDR1 is DFQATT and CDR2 is SNEGSKA (reference sequence). The CDR3 is made up of 14 amino acids. CDR3 residues: CSARDYGGTYEQYF.

Measured by frequency, this clonotype is medium-sized. The rearrangement links TRBV10-3 to TRBJ1-2. Germline V gene lookup returns CDR1 ENHRY and CDR2 SYGVKD. The CDR3 is made up of 19 amino acids. The CDR3 sequence: CATTDYLGRSALANYGYTF.

The chain combines TRBV15 with TRBJ2-3. CDR1 and CDR2 from the germline V gene are LNHNV and YYDKDF (reference sequence). The CDR3 extends over 11 amino acids. CDR3 in amino acids: CATSNTDTQYF.